A selection of T cell receptor beta chains follows, all from one sample in a study of T-cell reconstitution after alpha-beta-depleted transplantation in children. Via MiXCR, TCRdb re-called the PCR reads, giving one row per CDR3 protein. The sample lists some 840,000 distinct CDR3 sequences, 16% occurring once. This specimen was PBMCs, mostly from graft donor cells, taken 360 days after TCRalphabeta/CD19-depleted stem cell transplant. The receptor set was obtained from a male patient under 18 who had a stem cell transplant for acute lymphoblastic leukemia, so the T cells may come from the graft donor. Both conserved end residues are part of each CDR3. A D gene is named only where the DNA matches it firmly. Clone size appears in some rows only: once, few, many, or a class for an expanded clone.

v_gene	d_gene	j_gene	abundance	CDR3aa	CDR3nt
TRBV3-1	TRBD1	TRBJ2-7	NA	CASSQGDRSPYEQYF	TGTGCCAGCAGCCAAGGGGACAGGTCCCCTTACGAGCAGTACTTC
TRBV29-1	TRBD1	TRBJ2-7	few	CSGDSTYEQYF	TGCAGCGGGGACAGTACCTACGAGCAGTACTTC
TRBV7-6	NA	TRBJ2-7	few	CASSLAGLPLGEQYF	TGTGCCAGCAGCTTAGCAGGGTTGCCCCTCGGCGAGCAGTACTTC
TRBV5-1	NA	TRBJ1-3	NA	CASKRLDSGNTIYF	TGCGCCAGCAAACGTCTTGACTCTGGAAACACCATATATTTT
TRBV5-1	TRBD2	TRBJ2-7	NA	CASSLEGTSGRFKYEQYF	TGCGCCAGCAGCTTGGAAGGGACTAGCGGACGGTTTAAATACGAGCAGTACTTC
TRBV24-1	NA	TRBJ2-3	few	CATSEPPTDTQYF	TGTGCCACCAGTGAACCTCCCACAGATACGCAGTATTTT
TRBV29-1	TRBD2	TRBJ2-1	NA	CSGPLAGVRNEQFF	TGCAGCGGGCCATTAGCGGGAGTAAGAAATGAGCAGTTCTTC
TRBV7-6	NA	TRBJ2-2	few	CASSGLWAPRTGELFF	TGTGCCAGCAGCGGACTCTGGGCCCCGAGAACCGGGGAGCTGTTTTTT
TRBV20-1	TRBD1	TRBJ1-1	few	CSADDRGTEAFF	TGCAGTGCAGACGACAGGGGGACTGAAGCTTTCTTT
TRBV7-9	NA	TRBJ2-3	few	CASSSIRAGQSLAELTDTQYF	TGTGCCAGCAGCTCGATTAGAGCGGGACAGAGCTTAGCGGAGCTCACAGATACGCAGTATTTT
TRBV6-1	TRBD1	TRBJ1-4	few	CASSLGTGSEKLFF	TGTGCCAGCAGTCTCGGGACAGGGAGTGAAAAACTGTTTTTT
TRBV4-1	NA	TRBJ1-2	NA	CASSQLPELYYGYTF	TGCGCCAGCAGCCAATTACCGGAATTGTACTATGGCTACACCTTC
TRBV6-1	TRBD1	TRBJ2-1	NA	CASSFPTGTDNNEQFF	TGTGCCAGCAGCTTTCCCACAGGGACAGATAACAATGAGCAGTTCTTC
TRBV3-1	NA	TRBJ2-5	NA	CASIQSGARASQYF	TGTGCCAGCATCCAATCTGGGGCCCGGGCGTCCCAGTACTTC
TRBV20-1	TRBD2	TRBJ2-1	NA	CSAPEGAGPYNEQFF	TGCAGTGCCCCAGAGGGAGCGGGACCCTACAATGAGCAGTTCTTC
TRBV6-5	NA	TRBJ2-5	NA	CASSYSSTRIGTQYF	TGTGCCAGCAGTTACTCGAGCACACGCATAGGGACCCAGTACTTC
TRBV21-1	NA	TRBJ2-7	NA	CASSKPYRVPYEQYF	TGTGCCAGCAGCAAACCATACAGGGTTCCCTACGAGCAGTACTTC
TRBV12-3/TRBV12-4	TRBD1	TRBJ2-6	NA	CASSTWTGGRSGANVLTF	TGTGCCAGCAGTACGTGGACAGGGGGCAGATCTGGGGCCAACGTCCTGACTTTC
TRBV12-3/TRBV12-4	NA	TRBJ1-2	many	CASSPRLSGYTF	TGTGCCAGCAGCCCCAGACTAAGTGGCTACACCTTC
TRBV6-2/TRBV6-3	TRBD2	TRBJ2-1	many	CASTRLFLAGSPPSYNEQFF	TGTGCCAGCACCCGACTATTCCTAGCGGGAAGCCCCCCCTCCTACAATGAGCAGTTCTTC
TRBV29-1	NA	TRBJ2-1	NA	CSVEDPLVYNEQFF	TGCAGCGTTGAAGATCCGTTGGTCTACAATGAGCAGTTCTTC
TRBV4-2	NA	TRBJ2-7	NA	CASSQDQPGGEYF	TGTGCCAGCAGCCAAGATCAGCCAGGCGGGGAGTACTTC
TRBV25-1	NA	TRBJ2-7	NA	CASSNQGREQYF	TGTGCCAGCAGTAATCAGGGGAGAGAGCAGTACTTC
TRBV7-2	NA	TRBJ2-2	NA	CASSVDLKTGELFF	TGTGCCAGCAGCGTCGATTTGAAGACCGGGGAGCTGTTTTTT
TRBV6-5	TRBD2	TRBJ2-2	NA	CASSYLVLAGESGELFF	TGTGCCAGCAGTTACTTGGTCCTAGCGGGAGAGTCCGGGGAGCTGTTTTTT
TRBV21-1	NA	TRBJ2-1	few	CASKNGVSSHNEQFF	TGTGCCAGCAAAAACGGGGTGTCTAGCCACAATGAGCAGTTCTTC
TRBV20-1	NA	TRBJ2-5	NA	CSAESVGQTQYF	TGCAGTGCCGAGTCGGTCGGACAGACCCAGTACTTC
TRBV2	NA	TRBJ2-7	many	CASSHSSYQGRRYEQYF	TGTGCCAGCAGCCACAGCTCGTACCAGGGGCGCAGGTACGAGCAGTACTTC
TRBV5-1	TRBD2	TRBJ2-5	NA	CASSFSGSKETQYF	TGCGCCAGCAGCTTCAGCGGGAGCAAAGAGACCCAGTACTTC
TRBV5-1	TRBD1	TRBJ1-2	NA	CASSLDGRGQVYGYTF	TGCGCCAGCAGCTTGGACGGGCGGGGACAGGTCTATGGCTACACCTTC
TRBV7-9	TRBD2	TRBJ2-5	NA	CASSHSAIAGASETQYF	TGTGCCAGCAGCCATTCGGCGATAGCGGGGGCCAGTGAGACCCAGTACTTC
TRBV5-5	TRBD2	TRBJ2-1	few	CASSLDLGLALFF	TGTGCCAGCAGCTTGGATCTCGGACTAGCTCTATTTTTC
TRBV4-1	NA	TRBJ1-1	few	CASSPLSGVNTEAFF	TGCGCCAGCAGCCCCCTCAGTGGGGTGAACACTGAAGCTTTCTTT
TRBV12-3/TRBV12-4	NA	TRBJ2-1	few	CASSSGTKQFF	TGTGCCAGCAGCTCCGGGACAAAGCAGTTCTTC
TRBV7-8	TRBD2	TRBJ2-7	few	CASSLYGREAEQYF	TGTGCCAGCAGCTTGTACGGGAGGGAGGCCGAGCAGTACTTC
TRBV7-8	NA	TRBJ1-1	few	CASSNSRVANTEAFF	TGTGCCAGCAGCAACTCGAGGGTGGCGAACACTGAAGCTTTCTTT
TRBV7-9	TRBD2	TRBJ2-5	few	CASSPRKTSGGRSQYF	TGTGCCAGCAGCCCCCGTAAGACTAGCGGGGGTAGGTCCCAGTACTTC
TRBV20-1	NA	TRBJ2-3	many	CSARRSGTDTQYF	TGCAGTGCTCGTAGAAGCGGCACAGATACGCAGTATTTT
TRBV12-3/TRBV12-4	TRBD1	TRBJ1-5	many	CASSKTGNQPQHF	TGTGCCAGCAGCAAGACAGGGAATCAGCCCCAGCATTTT